This TCR beta chain was observed in a study of T cells after yellow fever vaccination. With 6 bases removed from V and 7 bases from J, the gap between germline ends came to 18 bases. Germline V gene lookup returns CDR1 KGHSH and CDR2 LQKENI. The length of the CDR3 is 14 residues. TCRdb used MiXCR to reprocess the 5' RACE reads, holding one entry per CDR3 protein. The sample consists of 300,000 to 450,000 distinct CDR3 sequences, under 7.5% of them appearing once. The chain is built from TRBV18 and TRBJ2-5; D call uncertain. This clonotype originated in a man aged 25-45 years who received the YFV17D yellow fever vaccine. Specimen: PBMCs, collected 5 days after the yellow fever booster vaccination. CDR3 residues: CASSRDTGQWTQYF. The CDR3 nucleotides are TGTGCCAGCTCCCGCGACACGGGCCAATGGACCCAGTACTTC.